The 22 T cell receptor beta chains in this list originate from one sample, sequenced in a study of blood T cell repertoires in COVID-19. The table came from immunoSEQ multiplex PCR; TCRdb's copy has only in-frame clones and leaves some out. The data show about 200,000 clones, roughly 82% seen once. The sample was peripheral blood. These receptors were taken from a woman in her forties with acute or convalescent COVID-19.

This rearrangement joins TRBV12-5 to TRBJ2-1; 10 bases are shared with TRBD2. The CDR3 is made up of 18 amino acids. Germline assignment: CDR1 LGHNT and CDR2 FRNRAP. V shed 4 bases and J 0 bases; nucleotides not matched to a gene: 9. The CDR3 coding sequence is TGTGCTAGTGGTTGGATACCTAGCGGGGGTTTCTCCTACAATGAGCAGTTCTTC. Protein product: CASGWIPSGGFSYNEQFF.

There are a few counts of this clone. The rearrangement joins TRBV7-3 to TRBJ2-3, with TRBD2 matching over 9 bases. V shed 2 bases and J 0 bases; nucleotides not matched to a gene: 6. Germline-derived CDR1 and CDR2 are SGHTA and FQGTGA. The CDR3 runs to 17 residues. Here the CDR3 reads CASSLPAGGPSTDTQYF. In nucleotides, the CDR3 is TGTGCCAGCAGCTTACCAGCGGGGGGCCCTAGCACAGATACGCAGTATTTT.

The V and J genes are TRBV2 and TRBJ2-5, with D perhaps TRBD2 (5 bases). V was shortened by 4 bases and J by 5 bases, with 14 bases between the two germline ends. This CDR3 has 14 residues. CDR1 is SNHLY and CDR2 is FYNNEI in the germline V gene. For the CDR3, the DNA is TGTGCCAGCAGTGTCGAGAGGGTGCGCGAGACCCAGTACTTC. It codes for CASSVERVRETQYF.

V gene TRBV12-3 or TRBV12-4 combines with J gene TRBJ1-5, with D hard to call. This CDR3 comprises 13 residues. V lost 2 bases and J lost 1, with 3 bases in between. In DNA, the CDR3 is TGTGCCAGCAGTTTAAGCAGCAATCAGCCCCAGCATTTT. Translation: CASSLSSNQPQHF.

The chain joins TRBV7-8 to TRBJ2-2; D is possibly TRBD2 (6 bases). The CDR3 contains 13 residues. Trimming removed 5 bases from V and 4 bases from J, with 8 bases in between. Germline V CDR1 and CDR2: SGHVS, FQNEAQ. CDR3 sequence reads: CASSRRGTGELFF. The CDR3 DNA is TGTGCCAGCAGCCGGCGGGGCACCGGGGAGCTGTTTTTT.

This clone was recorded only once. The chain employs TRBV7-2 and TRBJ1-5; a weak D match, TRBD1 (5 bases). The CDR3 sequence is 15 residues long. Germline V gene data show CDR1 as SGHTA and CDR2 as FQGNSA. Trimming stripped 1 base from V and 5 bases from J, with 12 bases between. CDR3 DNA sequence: TGTGCCAGCAGCTTAGGGCAGGGCAATTATCAGCCCCAGCATTTT. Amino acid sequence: CASSLGQGNYQPQHF.

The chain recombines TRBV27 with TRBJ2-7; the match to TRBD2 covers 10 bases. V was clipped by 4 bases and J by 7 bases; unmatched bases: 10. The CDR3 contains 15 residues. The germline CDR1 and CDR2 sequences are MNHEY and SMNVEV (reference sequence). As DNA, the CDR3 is TGTGCCAGCAGTTGGGAAAGCGGGAGGGCGTCGGAGCAGTACTTC. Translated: CASSWESGRASEQYF.

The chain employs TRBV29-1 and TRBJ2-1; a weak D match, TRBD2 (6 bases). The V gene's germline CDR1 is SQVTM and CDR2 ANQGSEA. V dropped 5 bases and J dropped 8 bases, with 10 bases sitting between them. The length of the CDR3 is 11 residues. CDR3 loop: CSVIGGDEQFF. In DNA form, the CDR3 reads TGCAGCGTTATAGGAGGGGATGAGCAGTTCTTC.

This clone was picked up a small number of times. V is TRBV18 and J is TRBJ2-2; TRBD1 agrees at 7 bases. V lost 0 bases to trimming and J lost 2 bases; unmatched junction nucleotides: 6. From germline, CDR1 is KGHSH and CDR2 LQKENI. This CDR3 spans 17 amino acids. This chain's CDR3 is CASSPPVGTANTGELFF. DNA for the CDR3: TGTGCCAGCTCACCACCGGTGGGGACAGCTAACACCGGGGAGCTGTTTTTT.

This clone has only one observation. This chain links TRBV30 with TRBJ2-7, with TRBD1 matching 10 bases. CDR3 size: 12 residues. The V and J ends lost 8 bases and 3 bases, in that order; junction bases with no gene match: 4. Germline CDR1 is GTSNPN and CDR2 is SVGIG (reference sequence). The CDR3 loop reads CATGQGNYEQYF. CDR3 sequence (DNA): TGTGCCACGGGACAGGGGAACTACGAGCAGTACTTC. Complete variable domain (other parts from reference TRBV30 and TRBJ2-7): SQTIHQWPATLVQPVGSPLSLECTVEGTSNPNLYWYRQAAGRGLQLLFYSVGIGQISSEVPQNLSASRPQDRQFILSSKKLLLSDSGFYLCATGQGNYEQYFGPGTRLTVT.

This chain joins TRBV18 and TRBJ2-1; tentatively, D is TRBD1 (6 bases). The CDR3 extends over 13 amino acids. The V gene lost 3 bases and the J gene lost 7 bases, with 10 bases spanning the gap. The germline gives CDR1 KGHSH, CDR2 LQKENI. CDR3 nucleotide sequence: TGTGCCAGCTCACCCTCTCAGGGGAATGAGCAGTTCTTC. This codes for CASSPSQGNEQFF.

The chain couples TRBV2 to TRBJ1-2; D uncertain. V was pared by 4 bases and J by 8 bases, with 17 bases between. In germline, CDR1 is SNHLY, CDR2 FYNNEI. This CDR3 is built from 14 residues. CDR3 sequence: CASSVREGGRGYTF. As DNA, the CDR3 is TGTGCCAGCAGTGTCCGAGAAGGCGGGAGGGGCTACACCTTC.

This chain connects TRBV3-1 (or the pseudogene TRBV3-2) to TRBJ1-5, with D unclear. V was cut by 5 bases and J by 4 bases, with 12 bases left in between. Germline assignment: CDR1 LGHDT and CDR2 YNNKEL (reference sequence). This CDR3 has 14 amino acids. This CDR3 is CASSGGRGNQPQHF. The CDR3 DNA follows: TGTGCCAGCAGCGGCGGGCGGGGAAATCAGCCCCAGCATTTT.

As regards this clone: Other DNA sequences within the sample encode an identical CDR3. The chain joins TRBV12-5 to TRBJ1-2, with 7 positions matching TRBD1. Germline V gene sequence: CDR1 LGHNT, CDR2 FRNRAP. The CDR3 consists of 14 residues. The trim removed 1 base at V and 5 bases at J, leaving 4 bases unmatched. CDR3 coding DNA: TGTGCTAGTGGTTTGGAGGGGGCTAGGTATGGCTACACCTTC. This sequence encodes CASGLEGARYGYTF.

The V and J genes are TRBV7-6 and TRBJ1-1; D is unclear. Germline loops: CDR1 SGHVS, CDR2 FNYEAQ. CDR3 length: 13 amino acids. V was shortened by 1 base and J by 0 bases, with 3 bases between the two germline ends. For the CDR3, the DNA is TGTGCCAGCAGCTTAGAGCTGAACACTGAAGCTTTCTTT. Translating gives CASSLELNTEAFF.

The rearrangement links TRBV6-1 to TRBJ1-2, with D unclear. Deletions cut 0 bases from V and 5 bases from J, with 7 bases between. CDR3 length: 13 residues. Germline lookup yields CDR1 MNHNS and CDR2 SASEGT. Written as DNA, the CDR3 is TGTGCCAGCAGTGAAGCGGGGAGTTATGGCTACACCTTC. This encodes CASSEAGSYGYTF.

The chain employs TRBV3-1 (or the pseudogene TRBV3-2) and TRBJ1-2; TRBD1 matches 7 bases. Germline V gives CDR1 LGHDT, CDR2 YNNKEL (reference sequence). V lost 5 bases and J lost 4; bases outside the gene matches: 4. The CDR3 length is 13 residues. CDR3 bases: TGTGCCAGCAGCTTAAGACAGGGCTATGGCTACACCTTC. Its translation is CASSLRQGYGYTF.

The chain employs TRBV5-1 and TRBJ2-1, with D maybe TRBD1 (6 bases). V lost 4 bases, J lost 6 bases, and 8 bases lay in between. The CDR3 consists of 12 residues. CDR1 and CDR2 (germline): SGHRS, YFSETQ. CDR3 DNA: TGCGCCAGCAGCCTACAGGGCAATGAGCAGTTCTTC. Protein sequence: CASSLQGNEQFF.

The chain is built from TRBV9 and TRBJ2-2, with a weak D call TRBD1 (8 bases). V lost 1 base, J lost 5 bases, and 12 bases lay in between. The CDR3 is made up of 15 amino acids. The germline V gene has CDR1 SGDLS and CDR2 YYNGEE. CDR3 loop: CASSVIQGGTGELFF. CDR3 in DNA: TGTGCCAGCAGCGTAATACAGGGGGGGACCGGGGAGCTGTTTTTT.

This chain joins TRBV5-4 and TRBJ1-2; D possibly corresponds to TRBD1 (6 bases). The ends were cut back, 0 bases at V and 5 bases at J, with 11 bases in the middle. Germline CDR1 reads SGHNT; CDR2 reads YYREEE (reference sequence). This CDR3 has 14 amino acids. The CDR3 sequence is CASSLGGHLYGYTF. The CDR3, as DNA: TGTGCCAGCAGCTTGGGGGGACATCTTTATGGCTACACCTTC. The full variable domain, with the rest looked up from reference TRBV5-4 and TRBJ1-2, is ETGVTQSPTHLIKTRGQQVTLRCSSQSGHNTVSWYQQALGQGPQFIFQYYREEENGRGNFPPRFSGLQFPNYSSELNVNALELDDSALYLCASSLGGHLYGYTFGSGTRLTVV.

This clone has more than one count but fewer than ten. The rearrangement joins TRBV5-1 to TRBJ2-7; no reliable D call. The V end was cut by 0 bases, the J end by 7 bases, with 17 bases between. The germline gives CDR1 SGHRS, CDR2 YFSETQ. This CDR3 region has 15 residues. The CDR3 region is CASSLVIGAAPEQYF. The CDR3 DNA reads TGCGCCAGCAGCTTGGTAATCGGCGCGGCCCCAGAGCAGTACTTC.

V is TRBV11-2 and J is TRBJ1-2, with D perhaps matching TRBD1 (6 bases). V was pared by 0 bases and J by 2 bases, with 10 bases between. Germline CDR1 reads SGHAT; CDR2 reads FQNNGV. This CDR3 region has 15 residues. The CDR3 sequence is CASSLEPTGNYGYTF. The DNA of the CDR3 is TGTGCCAGCAGCTTAGAGCCTACAGGGAACTATGGCTACACCTTC.